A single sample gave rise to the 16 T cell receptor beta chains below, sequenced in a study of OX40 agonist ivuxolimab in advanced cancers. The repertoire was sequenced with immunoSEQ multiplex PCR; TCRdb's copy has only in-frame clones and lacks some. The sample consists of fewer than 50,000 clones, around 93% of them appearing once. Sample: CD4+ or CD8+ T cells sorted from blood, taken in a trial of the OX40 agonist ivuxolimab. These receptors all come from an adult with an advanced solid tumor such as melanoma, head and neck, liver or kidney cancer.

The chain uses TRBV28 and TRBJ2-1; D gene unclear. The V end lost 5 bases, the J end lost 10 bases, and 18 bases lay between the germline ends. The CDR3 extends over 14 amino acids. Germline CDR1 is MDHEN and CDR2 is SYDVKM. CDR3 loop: CASSITSAAGEQFF. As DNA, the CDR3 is TGTGCCAGCAGTATCACCTCAGCCGCCGGAGAGCAGTTCTTC.

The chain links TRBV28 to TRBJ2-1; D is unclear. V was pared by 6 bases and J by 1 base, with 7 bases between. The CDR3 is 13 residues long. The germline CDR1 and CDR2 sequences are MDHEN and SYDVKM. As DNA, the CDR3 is TGTGCCAGCAGAGAGGAGTCCTACAATGAGCAGTTCTTC. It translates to CASREESYNEQFF.

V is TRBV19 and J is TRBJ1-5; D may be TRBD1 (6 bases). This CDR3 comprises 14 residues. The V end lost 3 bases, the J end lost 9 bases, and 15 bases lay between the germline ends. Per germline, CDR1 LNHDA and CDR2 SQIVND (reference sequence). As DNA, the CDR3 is TGTGCCAGTAGTATTGTTGGGGGGGGCCGGCCCCAGCATTTT. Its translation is CASSIVGGGRPQHF.

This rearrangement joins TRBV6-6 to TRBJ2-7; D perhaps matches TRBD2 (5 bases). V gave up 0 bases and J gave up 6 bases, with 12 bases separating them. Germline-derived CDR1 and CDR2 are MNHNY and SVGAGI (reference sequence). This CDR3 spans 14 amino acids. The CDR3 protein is CASSYSLGNPEQYF. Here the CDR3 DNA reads TGTGCCAGCAGTTACTCGCTCGGGAACCCCGAGCAGTACTTC.

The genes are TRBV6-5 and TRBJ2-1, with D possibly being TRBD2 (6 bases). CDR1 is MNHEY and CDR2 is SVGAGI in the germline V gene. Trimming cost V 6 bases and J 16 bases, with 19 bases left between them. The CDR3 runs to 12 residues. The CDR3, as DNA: TGTGCCAGCAGCAGACCGGGACTCGAAGGTTTCTTC. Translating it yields CASSRPGLEGFF.

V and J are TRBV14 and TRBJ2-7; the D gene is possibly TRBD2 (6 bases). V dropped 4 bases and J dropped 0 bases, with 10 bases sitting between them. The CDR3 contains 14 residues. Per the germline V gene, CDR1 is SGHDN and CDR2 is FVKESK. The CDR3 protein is CASSLGLSSYEQYF. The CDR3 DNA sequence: TGTGCCAGCAGCCTCGGACTATCCTCCTACGAGCAGTACTTC.

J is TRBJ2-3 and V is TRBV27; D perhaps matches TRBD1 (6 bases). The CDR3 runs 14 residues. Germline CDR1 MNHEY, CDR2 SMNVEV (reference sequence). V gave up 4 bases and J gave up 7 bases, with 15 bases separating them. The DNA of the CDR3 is TGTGCCAGCAGTTCACAGGGCCAGGGGTATACGCAGTATTTT. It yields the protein CASSSQGQGYTQYF.

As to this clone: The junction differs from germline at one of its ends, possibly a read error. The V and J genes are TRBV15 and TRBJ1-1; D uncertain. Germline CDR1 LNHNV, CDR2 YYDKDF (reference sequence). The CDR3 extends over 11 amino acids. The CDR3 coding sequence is TGTGCCACCAGCAGTACCACTGAAGCTTCCTTT. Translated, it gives CATSSTTEASF.

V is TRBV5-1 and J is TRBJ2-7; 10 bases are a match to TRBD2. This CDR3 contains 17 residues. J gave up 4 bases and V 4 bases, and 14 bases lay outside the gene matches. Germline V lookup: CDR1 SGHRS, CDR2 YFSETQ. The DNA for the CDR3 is TGCGCCAGCAGCAGCCGGACTAGCGGCGGGTATCAGTACGAGCAGTACTTC. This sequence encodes CASSSRTSGGYQYEQYF. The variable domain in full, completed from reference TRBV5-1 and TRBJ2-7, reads KAGVTQTPRYLIKTRGQQVTLSCSPISGHRSVSWYQQTPGQGLQFLFEYFSETQRNKGNFPGRFSGRQFSNSRSEMNVSTLELGDSALYLCASSSRTSGGYQYEQYFGPGTRLTVT.

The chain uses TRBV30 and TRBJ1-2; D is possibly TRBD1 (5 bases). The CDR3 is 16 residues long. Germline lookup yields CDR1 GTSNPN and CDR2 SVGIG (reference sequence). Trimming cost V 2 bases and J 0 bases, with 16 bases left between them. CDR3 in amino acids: CAWSYSLGRTNYGYTF. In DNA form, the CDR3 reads TGTGCCTGGAGTTATTCCCTGGGACGGACTAACTATGGCTACACCTTC.

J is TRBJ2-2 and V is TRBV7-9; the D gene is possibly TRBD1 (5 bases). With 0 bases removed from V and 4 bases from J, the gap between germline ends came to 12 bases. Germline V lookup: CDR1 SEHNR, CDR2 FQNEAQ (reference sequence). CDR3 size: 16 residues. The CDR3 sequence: CASSLAQTGTTGELFF. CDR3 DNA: TGTGCCAGCAGCTTAGCGCAAACAGGCACCACCGGGGAGCTGTTTTTT.

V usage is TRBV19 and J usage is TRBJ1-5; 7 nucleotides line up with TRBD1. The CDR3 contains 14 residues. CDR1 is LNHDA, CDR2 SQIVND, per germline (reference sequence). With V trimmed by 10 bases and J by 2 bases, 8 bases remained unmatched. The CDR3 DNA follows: TGTGCCACTCGACAGGGAGGGGGCAATCAGCCCCAGCATTTT. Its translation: CATRQGGGNQPQHF. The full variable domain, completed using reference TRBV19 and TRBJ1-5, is DGGITQSPKYLFRKEGQNVTLSCEQNLNHDAMYWYRQDPGQGLRLIYYSQIVNDFQKGDIAEGYSVSREKKESFPLTVTSAQKNPTAFYLCATRQGGGNQPQHFGDGTRLSIL.

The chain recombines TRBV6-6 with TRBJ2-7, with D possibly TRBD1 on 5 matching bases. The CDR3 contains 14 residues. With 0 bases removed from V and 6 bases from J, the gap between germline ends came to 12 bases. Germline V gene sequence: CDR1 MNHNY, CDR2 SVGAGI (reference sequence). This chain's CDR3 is CASSYSSQGREQYF. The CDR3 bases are TGTGCCAGCAGTTACTCAAGTCAGGGCCGCGAGCAGTACTTC.

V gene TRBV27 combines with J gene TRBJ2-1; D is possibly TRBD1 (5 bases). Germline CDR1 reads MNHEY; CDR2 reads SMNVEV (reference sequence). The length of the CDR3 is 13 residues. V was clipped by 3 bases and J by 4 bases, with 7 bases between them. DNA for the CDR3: TGTGCCAGCAGTTTTGGGGCTTACAATGAGCAGTTCTTC. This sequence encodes CASSFGAYNEQFF.

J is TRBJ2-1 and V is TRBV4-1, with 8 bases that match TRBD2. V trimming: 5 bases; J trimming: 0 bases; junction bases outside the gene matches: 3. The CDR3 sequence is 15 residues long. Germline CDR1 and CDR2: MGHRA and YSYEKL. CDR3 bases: TGCGCCAGCAGCTCCGGGACTAGCTCCTACAATGAGCAGTTCTTC. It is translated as CASSSGTSSYNEQFF.

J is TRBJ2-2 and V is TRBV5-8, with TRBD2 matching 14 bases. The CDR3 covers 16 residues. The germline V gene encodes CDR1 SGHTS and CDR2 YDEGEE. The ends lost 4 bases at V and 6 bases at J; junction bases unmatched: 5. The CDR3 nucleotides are TGTGCCAGCAGCCAGGGGACTAGCGGGAGTCCCGGGGAGCTGTTTTTT. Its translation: CASSQGTSGSPGELFF.